The clone carrying this T cell receptor beta chain appeared once. This sample is drawn from a study of blood T cell repertoires in COVID-19. Assay used: immunoSEQ multiplex PCR; TCRdb lists only in-frame clones, some missing. The sample holds 180,000 or so clones; roughly 90% are singletons and the top ten take around 0.77%. Germline assignment: CDR1 MDHEN and CDR2 SYDVKM. V lost 3 bases and J lost 12, with 15 bases in between. The CDR3 loop spans 13 amino acids. The sequence came from a woman between 18 and 30 years old who had recovered from COVID-19. The chain recombines TRBV28 with TRBJ1-5; D call uncertain. The sequenced sample was PBMCs or T cells enriched from blood (not recorded which). The CDR3 DNA reads TGTGCCAGCAGTTTGGGAAGGCGGAGGGTCCAGCATTTT. It encodes CASSLGRRRVQHF.